The 21 T cell receptor beta chains below all came from one sample that was sequenced in a study of shared clonotypes between healthy human individuals. Using immunoSEQ multiplex PCR, the repertoire was profiled, and TCRdb retains in-frame clones only, with some absent. The sample shows approximately 400,000 clones, approximately 96% of them seen only once. The sample was memory CD8+ T cells sorted from blood. Stated subset: CD45RO+ cells pooled with CCR7-negative TemRA cells. The receptors here all came from a young man in good health.

V is TRBV25-1 and J is TRBJ1-2; 9 nucleotides align to TRBD1. The CDR3 runs 15 residues. The V segment lost 6 bases and the J segment 6 bases; nucleotides outside the gene matches: 11. Germline values: CDR1 MGHDK, CDR2 SYGVNS. The CDR3 sequence: CASSRGTGWRDGYTF. The CDR3 DNA follows: TGTGCCAGCAGCCGGGGGACAGGGTGGAGGGATGGCTACACCTTC.

This rearrangement joins TRBV15 to TRBJ2-6; the D is unclear. The CDR3 runs 17 residues. Germline values: CDR1 LNHNV, CDR2 YYDKDF (reference sequence). The V end was cut by 0 bases, the J end by 0 bases, with 9 bases between. The CDR3 bases are TGTGCCACCAGCAGAGATTCCCTTGGCTCTGGGGCCAACGTCCTGACTTTC. Its translation is CATSRDSLGSGANVLTF.

This sequence joins TRBV6-5 and TRBJ1-3; no definite D call. This CDR3 comprises 16 residues. Germline CDR1 MNHEY, CDR2 SVGAGI. V gave up 0 bases and J gave up 0 bases, with 9 bases separating them. The CDR3 bases are TGTGCCAGCAGTTACTCGGGCAGGAACTCTGGAAACACCATATATTTT. Translated, it gives CASSYSGRNSGNTIYF.

The chain recombines TRBV28 with TRBJ1-3; TRBD1 aligns across 9 bases. J lost 5 bases, V lost 6 bases, and 8 bases had no gene match. From germline, CDR1 is MDHEN and CDR2 SYDVKM. This CDR3 is 15 amino acids long. CDR3 amino acids: CASRPSDRGRNTIYF. The CDR3 DNA sequence: TGTGCCAGCAGACCATCGGACAGGGGTCGAAACACCATATATTTT.

The sample holds one count of this clone. J is TRBJ2-1 and V is TRBV5-1; no firm D call. The CDR3 length is 12 residues. The ends were cut back, 2 bases at V and 9 bases at J, with 9 bases in the middle. CDR1 is SGHRS, CDR2 YFSETQ, per germline. CDR3 DNA: TGCGCCAGCAGCTTCCCAGGAAGTGAGCAGTTCTTC. It translates to CASSFPGSEQFF.

J is TRBJ2-2 and V is TRBV30; D not certain. The CDR3 is made up of 15 amino acids. V gave up 0 bases and J gave up 2 bases, with 10 bases separating them. The germline gives CDR1 GTSNPN, CDR2 SVGIG (reference sequence). CDR3 sequence reads: CAWSVQTLNTGELFF. The CDR3 DNA sequence: TGTGCCTGGAGTGTACAGACACTCAACACCGGGGAGCTGTTTTTT.

The gene calls are TRBV6-5 and TRBJ2-7, with 7 bases that match TRBD1. Germline CDR1 is MNHEY and CDR2 is SVGAGI. The trim removed 5 bases at V and 4 bases at J, leaving 8 bases unmatched. The CDR3 consists of 14 residues. CDR3 in amino acids: CASSPGTAPYEQYF. As DNA, the CDR3 is TGTGCCAGCAGTCCCGGGACAGCCCCTTACGAGCAGTACTTC.

The CDR3 is CAISEGSYNEQFF. In DNA form, the CDR3 reads TGTGCCATCAGTGAGGGGTCCTACAATGAGCAGTTCTTC. The chain is built from TRBV10-3 and TRBJ2-1; no clear D. Germline CDR1 reads ENHRY; CDR2 reads SYGVKD. The CDR3 runs 13 residues. V gave up 2 bases and J gave up 1 base, with 3 bases separating them.

The chain employs TRBV2 and TRBJ1-1, with D unclear. Germline CDR1 SNHLY, CDR2 FYNNEI. The CDR3 runs to 12 residues. V lost 3 bases to trimming and J lost 4 bases, with 6 bases between them. CDR3 sequence: CASSESITEAFF. The CDR3, as DNA: TGTGCCAGCAGTGAGAGTATCACTGAAGCTTTCTTT. Full variable domain (remainder filled in from reference TRBV2 and TRBJ1-1): EPEVTQTPSHQVTQMGQEVILRCVPISNHLYFYWYRQILGQKVEFLVSFYNNEISEKSEIFDDQFSVERPDGSNFTLKIRSTKLEDSAMYFCASSESITEAFFGQGTRLTVV.

The V call is TRBV5-6, the J call TRBJ2-5, with TRBD1 as a possible D gene (6 bases). V lost 3 bases and J 7 bases, leaving 13 bases between the germline ends. The germline CDR1 and CDR2 sequences are SGHDT and YYEEEE. This CDR3 region has 13 residues. In nucleotides, the CDR3 is TGTGCCAGCAGCTCCACAGGGATGGCGACCCAGTACTTC. It yields the protein CASSSTGMATQYF.

V usage is TRBV30 and J usage is TRBJ2-2; D is uncertain. Germline V gives CDR1 GTSNPN, CDR2 SVGIG (reference sequence). The V and J ends lost 2 bases and 6 bases respectively, with 4 bases between them. There are 11 residues in the CDR3. Here the CDR3 DNA reads TGTGCCTGGAGTAGGGCCGGGGAGCTGTTTTTT. Translated, it gives CAWSRAGELFF.

The rearrangement links TRBV5-6 to TRBJ2-2; 7 nucleotides match TRBD2. Trimming cost V 2 bases and J 6 bases; bases outside gene matches: 13. The germline V gene has CDR1 SGHDT and CDR2 YYEEEE. The CDR3 runs 17 residues. The DNA of the CDR3 is TGTGCCAGCAGCTTACGGCTTCGCCTAGCGGATTCCGGGGAGCTGTTTTTT. Translating it yields CASSLRLRLADSGELFF.

This clone appeared once. The identical CDR3 is also encoded by other nucleotide sequences in the sample. V and J are TRBV10-3 and TRBJ2-5; D assignment may be TRBD1 or TRBD2 (6 bases each). Per the germline V gene, CDR1 is ENHRY and CDR2 is SYGVKD. The CDR3 consists of 13 residues. The V end lost 2 bases, the J end lost 5 bases, and 9 bases lay between the germline ends. The CDR3 nucleotides read TGTGCCATCAGTGAGAGGGGGAGGGAGACCCAGTACTTC. Translated, it gives CAISERGRETQYF.

The chain joins TRBV6-4 to TRBJ2-1, with 8 bases matching TRBD2. V trimming: 5 bases; J trimming: 6 bases; junction bases outside the gene matches: 3. The CDR3 spans 13 residues. The germline gives CDR1 MRHNA, CDR2 SNTAGT. The CDR3 DNA sequence: TGTGCCAGCAGTAGCGGGAGTCGCAATGAGCAGTTCTTC. Translated: CASSSGSRNEQFF.

V and J are TRBV28 and TRBJ1-4; D uncertain. This CDR3 comprises 14 residues. CDR1 and CDR2 from the germline V gene are MDHEN and SYDVKM. V was shortened by 6 bases and J by 5 bases, with 13 bases between the two germline ends. CDR3 sequence: CASRGGLLNEKLFF. CDR3 DNA sequence: TGTGCCAGCAGAGGAGGACTGCTCAATGAAAAACTGTTTTTT.

V is TRBV9 and J is TRBJ1-5; TRBD1 aligns across 7 bases. This CDR3 has 14 residues. The junction had 9 bases not matched to a gene; V was cut back by 8 bases and J by 4 bases. Germline CDR1 SGDLS, CDR2 YYNGEE. DNA of the CDR3: TGTGCCAGTGCATCGACAGGGACGAATCAGCCCCAGCATTTT. It codes for CASASTGTNQPQHF.

The chain links TRBV7-9 to TRBJ2-7; no clear D. From germline, CDR1 is SEHNR and CDR2 FQNEAQ (reference sequence). The CDR3 extends over 12 amino acids. Trimming shortened V by 4 bases and J by 6 bases, and 10 bases separated the two germline ends. The CDR3 nucleotides read TGTGCCAGCAGCTCAGACACAGCCGAGCAGTACTTC. Amino acids: CASSSDTAEQYF.

Worth noting for this clone: Mismatch with germline at one junction end may stem from a read error. This rearrangement joins TRBV7-7 to TRBJ2-5, with a possible D match to TRBD1 (7 bases). CDR1 and CDR2 (germline): SSHAT, FNYEAQ (reference sequence). The CDR3 consists of 15 residues. The CDR3 protein is CASSLVDLPRGAQYF. CDR3 in DNA: TGTGCTAGCAGCTTAGTCGACCTGCCCAGGGGGGCCCAGTACTTC.

J is TRBJ2-2 and V is TRBV13, with 13 bases fitting TRBD2. CDR3 length: 18 residues. Germline V gives CDR1 PRHDT, CDR2 FYEKMQ (reference sequence). V gave up 6 bases and J gave up 3 bases; unmatched junction bases: 10. DNA for the CDR3: TGTGCCAGCAGTACCTCTCGACTAGCGGGAGGTCACACCGGGGAGCTGTTTTTT. This encodes CASSTSRLAGGHTGELFF.

V usage is TRBV7-9 and J usage is TRBJ2-1, with TRBD2 matching 11 bases. There are 15 residues in the CDR3. Trimming at V came to 0 bases and at J to 6 bases, leaving 1 base not matched to a gene. The germline V gene encodes CDR1 SEHNR and CDR2 FQNEAQ (reference sequence). The CDR3 sequence is CASSLASGRGNEQFF. The CDR3 DNA is TGTGCCAGCAGCTTAGCTAGCGGGAGGGGCAATGAGCAGTTCTTC.

In its sample, this clone was seen once. The chain couples TRBV5-4 to TRBJ2-7; 7 bases line up with TRBD2. Germline trimming cut 1 base from V and 9 bases from J; bases unmatched to any gene: 4. Germline values: CDR1 SGHNT, CDR2 YYREEE (reference sequence). The CDR3 consists of 12 residues. The CDR3 DNA is TGTGCCAGCAGCTTGAGCGGGAAGGGGCAGTACTTC. It specifies CASSLSGKGQYF.